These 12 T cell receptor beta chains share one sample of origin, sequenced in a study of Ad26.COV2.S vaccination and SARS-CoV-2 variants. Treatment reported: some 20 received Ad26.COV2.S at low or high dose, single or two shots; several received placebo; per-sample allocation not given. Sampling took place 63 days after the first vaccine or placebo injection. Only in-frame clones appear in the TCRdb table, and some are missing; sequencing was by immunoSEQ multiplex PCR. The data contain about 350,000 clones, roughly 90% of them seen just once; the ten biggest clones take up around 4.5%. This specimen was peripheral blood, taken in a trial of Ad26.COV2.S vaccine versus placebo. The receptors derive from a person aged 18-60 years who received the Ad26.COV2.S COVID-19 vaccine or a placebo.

The CDR3 spells CASSLGLAGVNEQFF. The CDR3 DNA sequence: TGTGCCAGCAGCCTGGGACTAGCGGGAGTCAATGAGCAGTTCTTC. The V and J genes are TRBV7-2 and TRBJ2-1; 14 bases fit TRBD2. The CDR3 length is 15 residues. After removal of 5 bases from V and 6 bases from J, the junction contained 3 bases not matched to a gene. Germline V gene lookup returns CDR1 SGHTA and CDR2 FQGNSA.

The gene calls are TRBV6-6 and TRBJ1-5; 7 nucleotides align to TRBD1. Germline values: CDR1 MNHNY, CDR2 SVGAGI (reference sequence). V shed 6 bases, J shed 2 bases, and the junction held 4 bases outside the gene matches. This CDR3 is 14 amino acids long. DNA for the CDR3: TGTGCCAGCAGAGATACAGGGGGCAATCAGCCCCAGCATTTT. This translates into CASRDTGGNQPQHF.

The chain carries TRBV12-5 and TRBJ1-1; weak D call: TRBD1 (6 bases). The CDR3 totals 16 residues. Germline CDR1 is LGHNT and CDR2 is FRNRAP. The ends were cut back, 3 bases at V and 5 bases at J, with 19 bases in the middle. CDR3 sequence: CASGFQQGRVLTEAFF. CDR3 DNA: TGTGCTAGTGGTTTCCAACAGGGACGGGTTTTAACTGAAGCTTTCTTT.

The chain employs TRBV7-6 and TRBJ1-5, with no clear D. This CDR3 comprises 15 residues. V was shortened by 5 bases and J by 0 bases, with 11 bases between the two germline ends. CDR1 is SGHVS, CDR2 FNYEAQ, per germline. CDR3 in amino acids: CASSPDGISNQPQHF. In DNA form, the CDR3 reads TGTGCCAGCAGCCCCGACGGTATTAGCAATCAGCCCCAGCATTTT.

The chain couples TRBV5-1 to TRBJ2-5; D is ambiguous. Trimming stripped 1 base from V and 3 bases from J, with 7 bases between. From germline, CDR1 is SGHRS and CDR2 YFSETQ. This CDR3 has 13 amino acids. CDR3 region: CASSLRGEETQYF. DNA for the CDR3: TGCGCCAGCAGCTTGCGCGGCGAAGAGACCCAGTACTTC.

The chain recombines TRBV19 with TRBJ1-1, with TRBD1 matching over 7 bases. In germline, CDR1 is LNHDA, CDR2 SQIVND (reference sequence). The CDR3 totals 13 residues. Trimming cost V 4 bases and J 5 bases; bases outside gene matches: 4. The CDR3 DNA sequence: TGTGCCAGTAGTACCTCACAGGGGACTGAAGCTTTCTTT. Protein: CASSTSQGTEAFF.

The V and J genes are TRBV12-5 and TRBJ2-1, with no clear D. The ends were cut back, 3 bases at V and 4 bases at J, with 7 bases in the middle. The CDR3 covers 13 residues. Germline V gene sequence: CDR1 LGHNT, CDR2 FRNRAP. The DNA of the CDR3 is TGTGCTAGTGGTTTCAGACTGTACAATGAGCAGTTCTTC. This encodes CASGFRLYNEQFF.

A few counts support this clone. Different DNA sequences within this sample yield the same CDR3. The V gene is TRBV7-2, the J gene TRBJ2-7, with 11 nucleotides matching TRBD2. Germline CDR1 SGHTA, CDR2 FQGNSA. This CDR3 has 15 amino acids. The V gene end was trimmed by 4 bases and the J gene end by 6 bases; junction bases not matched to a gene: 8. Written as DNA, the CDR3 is TGTGCCAGCAGCTCAATAGCGGGAGGGCCCGTCGAGCAGTACTTC. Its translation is CASSSIAGGPVEQYF.

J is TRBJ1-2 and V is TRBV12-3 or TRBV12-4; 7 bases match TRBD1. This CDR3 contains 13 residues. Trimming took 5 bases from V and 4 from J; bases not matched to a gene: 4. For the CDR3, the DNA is TGTGCCAGCAGTCCCGGGACAGCCTATGGCTACACCTTC. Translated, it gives CASSPGTAYGYTF.

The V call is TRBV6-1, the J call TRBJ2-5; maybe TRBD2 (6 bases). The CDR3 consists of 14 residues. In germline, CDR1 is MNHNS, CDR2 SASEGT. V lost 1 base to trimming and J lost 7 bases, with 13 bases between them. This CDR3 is CASSEVGGEVTQYF. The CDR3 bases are TGTGCCAGCAGTGAAGTAGGAGGGGAGGTGACCCAGTACTTC.

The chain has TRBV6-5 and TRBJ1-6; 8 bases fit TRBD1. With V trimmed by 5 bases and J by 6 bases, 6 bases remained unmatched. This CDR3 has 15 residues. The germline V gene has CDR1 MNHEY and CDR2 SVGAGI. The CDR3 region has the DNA TGTGCCAGCAGTCGGGGGACAGGACCTAATTCACCCCTCCACTTT. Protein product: CASSRGTGPNSPLHF.

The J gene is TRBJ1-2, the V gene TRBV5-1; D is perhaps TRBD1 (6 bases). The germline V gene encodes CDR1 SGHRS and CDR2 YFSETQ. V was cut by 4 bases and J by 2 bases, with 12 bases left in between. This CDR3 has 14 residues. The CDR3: CASSMGQENYGYTF. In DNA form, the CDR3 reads TGCGCCAGCAGCATGGGACAAGAAAACTATGGCTACACCTTC.